This TCR beta chain stems from a study of PD-1 blockade in classical Hodgkin lymphoma. Only in-frame clones appear in the TCRdb table, and some are missing; sequencing was by immunoSEQ multiplex PCR. The top ten hold roughly 15% of the sample, which has around 65,000 clones, 75% to 90% seen once. Every patient experienced relapse after autologous stem cell transplantation, and brentuximab vedotin exposure varied. Patients had relapsed/refractory classical Hodgkin lymphoma with complete response, partial response or progressive disease as best response. CDR3 length equals 16 residues. From germline, CDR1 is SGHNT and CDR2 YYREEE (reference sequence). J gave up 2 bases and V 4 bases, and 11 bases lay outside the gene matches.

The sample consisted of peripheral blood mononuclear cells (PBMCs), taken at baseline. The origin of this receptor is a human donor with classical Hodgkin lymphoma. The V and J genes are TRBV5-4 and TRBJ2-5, with TRBD1 identical over 7 bases. The CDR3 region is CASSRDRDRIQETQYF. CDR3 sequence (DNA): TGTGCCAGCAGCCGGGACCGGGACAGAATACAAGAGACCCAGTACTTC.